The sequence of this TCR beta chain was determined in a study of T cells in Graves' hyperthyroidism and ophthalmopathy. Study conclusions and caveats: The model identified upcoming ophthalmopathy a median approximately six months ahead of onset. In simple terms, a model built on 13 V-J features told ophthalmopathy apart from stable hyperthyroidism.

In the case of this clonotype: Antigen specificity is unknown.

RNA transcripts served as the template for amplifying TCR beta CDR3 regions. The TCR CDR3 was amplified in a first-round RT-PCR using the HTBI primer set. TCRdb passed the multiplex PCR reads through MiXCR, listing each CDR3 protein once. The sample shows hundreds of thousands of distinct CDR3 sequences, 20% of them seen only once. This CDR3 comprises 12 residues. V shed 4 bases and J shed 8 bases, with 11 bases lying between them. Per the germline V gene, CDR1 is SEHNR and CDR2 is FQNEAQ (reference sequence). The TCR sequence derives from a man aged 30-40 years with Graves' ophthalmopathy. The chain links TRBV7-9 to TRBJ1-2, with D hard to call. Specimen: blood. CDR3 sequence reads: CASSSQERGYTF. Here the CDR3 DNA reads TGTGCCAGCAGCTCGCAGGAGCGCGGCTACACCTTC.